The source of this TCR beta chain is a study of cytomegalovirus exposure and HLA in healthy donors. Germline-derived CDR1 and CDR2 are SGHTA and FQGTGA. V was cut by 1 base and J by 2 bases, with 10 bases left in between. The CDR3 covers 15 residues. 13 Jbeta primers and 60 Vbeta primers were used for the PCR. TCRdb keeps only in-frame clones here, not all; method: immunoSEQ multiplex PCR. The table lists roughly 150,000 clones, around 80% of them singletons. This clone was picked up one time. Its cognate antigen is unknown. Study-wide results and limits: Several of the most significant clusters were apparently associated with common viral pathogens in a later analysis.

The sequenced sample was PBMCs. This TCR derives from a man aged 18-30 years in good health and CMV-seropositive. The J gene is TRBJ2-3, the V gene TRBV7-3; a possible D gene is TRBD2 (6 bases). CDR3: CASSLMAGPTDTQYF. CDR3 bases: TGTGCCAGCAGCTTAATGGCGGGACCCACAGATACGCAGTATTTT.